These T cell receptor beta chains were read from a single sample in a study of blood T cells in healthy people across ages. One entry per CDR3 protein, called by TCRdb with MiXCR from the 5' RACE reads. The table lists some 1.1 million distinct CDR3 sequences, 35% to 40% of them singletons. Sequencing was done on a sample of blood. Receptors were obtained from a young man in good health. CDR3s include the opening cysteine and the closing phenylalanine or tryptophan. The order of the fields is D gene, CDR3 length, clone size, J gene, V gene, CDR3 DNA, CDR3 protein. D genes are given only for firm matches. Where a row states a size, it is once, few, many or the class of an expanded clone; other rows omit it.

.	15	.	TRBJ1-2	TRBV12-3/TRBV12-4	TGTGCCAGCAGTACAGGAGGGACCCTTAACTATGGCTACACCTTC	CASSTGGTLNYGYTF
TRBD2	16	.	TRBJ2-1	TRBV7-8	TGTGCCAGCAGCCTTAGGGCGGGGGGCCTTGGGAATGAGCAGTTCTTC	CASSLRAGGLGNEQFF
.	13	few	TRBJ1-1	TRBV29-1	TGCAGCGTTGTGATCGGAATGAACACTGAAGCTTTCTTT	CSVVIGMNTEAFF
TRBD1	16	.	TRBJ2-3	TRBV5-1	TGCGCCAGCAGCAATCGGGACAGGGAATTCACAGATACGCAGTATTTT	CASSNRDREFTDTQYF
.	14	many	TRBJ2-5	TRBV7-2	TGCGCCAGCAGCTTGTCGAGGGGCCAAGAGACCCAGTACTTC	CASSLSRGQETQYF
TRBD1	12	.	TRBJ1-1	TRBV2	TGTGCCAGCAACCCCGTGGACAGGGGAGCTTTCTTT	CASNPVDRGAFF
.	13	.	TRBJ2-3	TRBV2	TGTGCCAGCAGGACTATAGTGCCAGATACGCAGTATTTT	CASRTIVPDTQYF
.	13	.	TRBJ1-2	TRBV5-1	TGCGCCAGCAGCCGCCAACAGGGATATGGCTACACCTTC	CASSRQQGYGYTF
.	14	.	TRBJ1-3	TRBV4-3	TGCGCCAGCAGCCAAGCCACCTCTGGAAACACCATATATTTT	CASSQATSGNTIYF
TRBD1	18	few	TRBJ2-4	TRBV20-1	TGCAGTGCTAGGCCCCTGACTACAGGGGGACTAGCCAAAAACATTCAGTACTTC	CSARPLTTGGLAKNIQYF
.	16	many	TRBJ1-1	TRBV7-2	TGTGCCAGCAGCCGTATGACTAGTGGGGTTAGGACTGAAGCTTTCTTT	CASSRMTSGVRTEAFF
TRBD1	14	.	TRBJ1-1	TRBV12-3/TRBV12-4	TGTGCCAGCAGTTTCCTACTCGGACAGGCTGAAGCTTTCTTT	CASSFLLGQAEAFF
.	14	.	TRBJ2-1	TRBV5-1	TGCGCCAGCAGCGAGGCCGGGGGCGGCAATGAGCAGTTCTTC	CASSEAGGGNEQFF
.	15	.	TRBJ1-1	TRBV9	TGTGCCAGCAGCGAAGAGGGGGGGATGAACACTGAAGCTTTCTTT	CASSEEGGMNTEAFF
TRBD2	14	many	TRBJ2-3	TRBV10-3	TGTGCCATCAGGACTAGCGTAAGCACAGATACGCAGTATTTT	CAIRTSVSTDTQYF
.	12	many	TRBJ1-1	TRBV5-1	TGCGCCAGCAGCTTGGGGGCCACTGAAGCTTTCTTT	CASSLGATEAFF
.	15	few	TRBJ1-5	TRBV20-1	TGCAGTGCTAGAGTAGGAGGGGATAGCAATCAGCCCCAGCATTTT	CSARVGGDSNQPQHF
.	15	.	TRBJ1-5	TRBV6-5	TGTGCCAGCAGTTACTCGAGGTTAGGCAATCAGCCCCAGCATTTT	CASSYSRLGNQPQHF
.	16	.	TRBJ1-1	TRBV7-6	TGTGCCAGCAGCTCCCTCGGGAGAGGCTTGAACACTGAAGCTTTCTTT	CASSSLGRGLNTEAFF
.	13	.	TRBJ2-3	TRBV11-2	TGTGCCAGCAGCCCGAACCCTACGGATACGCAGTATTTT	CASSPNPTDTQYF
.	15	many	TRBJ2-3	TRBV29-1	TGCAGCGTTGCGGCAGGACAACACATATCAGATACGCAGTATTTT	CSVAAGQHISDTQYF
.	16	.	TRBJ2-1	TRBV18	TGTTCCAGCTCACGAGCCGGGACGGCGAGACCCAATGAGCAGTTCTTC	CSSSRAGTARPNEQFF